Presented here are 30 T cell receptor beta chains from one specimen sequenced in a study of CD8+CD57+ T cells in acquired aplastic anemia (dated by TCRdb to 2017 to 2018). For sequencing, an Illumina HiSeq 2000 was employed. Genomic DNA was used as template for profiling of TCR beta VDJ combinations and CDR3 sequences. TCRdb reworked the public reads: Q25 trimming with fastp, MiXCR clone assembly, productive beta chains retained. Identical CDR3 proteins give one entry, which carries the most common genes and DNA. The sample profile shows 250,000 to 300,000 distinct CDR3 sequences; roughly 53% of them were found once. Under 1.5% of the sample is held by the ten biggest clonotypes. Patients chosen for sequencing had shown expansion of CD8+CD57+ cells by flow cytometry. The sample taken for sequencing was sorted CD4+, CD8+, or CD8+CD57+ T cells (not recorded which) from PBMCs. These TCRs come from a human donor with aplastic anemia.

The chain is built from TRBV15 and TRBJ1-4; the D is unclear. V was pared by 3 bases and J by 7 bases, with 6 bases between. Germline CDR1 and CDR2: LNHNV and YYDKDF (reference sequence). This CDR3 contains 12 residues. The CDR3 DNA reads TGTGCCACCAGCAGTGGCGGTGAAAAACTGTTTTTT. Encoded protein: CATSSGGEKLFF.

In this sample, this clonotype turned up a few times. The chain recombines TRBV7-6 with TRBJ2-7; a possible D gene is TRBD2 (5 bases). The CDR3 totals 13 residues. Trimming left V 1 base short and J 7 bases short, with 11 bases between. The germline CDR1 and CDR2 sequences are SGHVS and FNYEAQ. The CDR3 here is CASSLVTGDEQYF. CDR3 nucleotide sequence: TGTGCCAGCAGCTTAGTGACCGGGGATGAGCAGTACTTC.

In the case of this clonotype: At one end the junction does not follow the germline gene, possibly because of a read error. The V gene is TRBV5-1, the J gene TRBJ1-5; no reliable D call. The CDR3 consists of 16 residues. The germline V gene encodes CDR1 SGHRS and CDR2 YFSETQ. The CDR3 nucleotides are TGCGCCAGCAGCTTGGACACTGTCCGCAACAATGAGCCCCAGCATTTT. Translation: CASSLDTVRNNEPQHF.

The chain employs TRBV20-1 and TRBJ2-3, with D maybe TRBD1 (5 bases). V lost 2 bases and J lost 2, with 11 bases in between. This CDR3 has 14 residues. Germline CDR1 DFQATT, CDR2 SNEGSKA (reference sequence). CDR3 bases: TGCAGTGCTAGATCCGGACAAGACACAGATACGCAGTATTTT. It yields the protein CSARSGQDTDTQYF.

Notes on this clonotype: The CDR3 ends on some other residue instead of the conserved phenylalanine or tryptophan, so this is likely a read error. The CDR3 DNA reads TGTGCCAGCTTTCACCAAGGGGGCGGAAACACCATATATGGT. It is translated as CASFHQGGGNTIYG. The chain carries TRBV7-9 and TRBJ1-3; 7 positions agree with TRBD1. This CDR3 contains 14 residues. Trimming at V came to 8 bases and at J to 4 bases, leaving 8 bases not matched to a gene. Looked up from germline, CDR1 is SEHNR and CDR2 is FQNEAQ (reference sequence).

As for this clonotype: One base away lies a much larger clone, so this may be a sequencing read error. The chain couples TRBV3-1 to TRBJ2-5; D unresolved. Germline CDR1 and CDR2: LGHDT and YNNKEL (reference sequence). This CDR3 has 12 amino acids. CDR3 region: CASSQAQEAQYF. CDR3 DNA: TGTGCCAGCAGCCAGGCACAAGAGGCCCAGTACTTC.

This clonotype was detected ten times or more. This chain uses TRBV10-2 with TRBJ2-1; D unclear. V was shortened by 3 bases and J by 6 bases, with 6 bases between the two germline ends. The CDR3 is made up of 12 amino acids. Germline assignment: CDR1 WSHSY and CDR2 SAAADI. The CDR3 nucleotides are TGCGCCAGCAGTGACTTCCTCAATGAGCAGTTCTTC. It translates to CASSDFLNEQFF.

The V and J genes are TRBV10-3 and TRBJ2-5, with 8 bases aligning to TRBD1. J lost 4 bases, V lost 2 bases, and 6 bases had no gene match. This CDR3 spans 15 amino acids. Germline CDR1 ENHRY, CDR2 SYGVKD. CDR3 residues: CAISEAGGRGETQYF. The CDR3 bases are TGTGCCATCAGTGAGGCAGGGGGCAGGGGAGAGACCCAGTACTTC.

This clonotype occurred once. This sequence joins TRBV25-1 and TRBJ2-3; 11 bases match TRBD2. Germline-derived CDR1 and CDR2 are MGHDK and SYGVNS. The V segment lost 9 bases and the J segment 6 bases; nucleotides outside the gene matches: 14. This CDR3 has 16 amino acids. The CDR3 loop is CARRTYLAGGRDTQYF. In DNA, the CDR3 is TGTGCCAGAAGGACCTATCTAGCGGGGGGTAGGGATACGCAGTATTTT.

The chain uses TRBV10-2 and TRBJ2-7; 9 bases are shared with TRBD2. This CDR3 has 14 amino acids. The germline V gene encodes CDR1 WSHSY and CDR2 SAAADI. The J segment lost 5 bases and the V segment lost 8 bases, leaving 10 bases of the junction unmatched. CDR3: CASGNQREVHEQYF. CDR3 nucleotide sequence: TGCGCCAGCGGGAATCAGCGGGAGGTCCACGAGCAGTACTTC.

The table lists this clonotype with many counts. V gene TRBV9 combines with J gene TRBJ1-1; TRBD1 might be the D (5 bases). Looked up from germline, CDR1 is SGDLS and CDR2 is YYNGEE. CDR3 length: 15 residues. V was shortened by 4 bases and J by 1 base, with 14 bases between the two germline ends. The chain's CDR3 is CASSNQGSGNTEAFF. The CDR3 DNA sequence: TGTGCCAGCAGCAATCAGGGTTCGGGGAACACTGAAGCTTTCTTT.

The chain employs TRBV20-1 and TRBJ1-6; D is unresolved. CDR1 and CDR2 (germline): DFQATT, SNEGSKA (reference sequence). Trimming left V 0 bases short and J 0 bases short, with 9 bases between. This CDR3 region has 16 residues. CDR3 sequence: CSARDEDSSYNSPLHF. CDR3 DNA: TGCAGTGCTAGAGATGAGGATAGCTCCTATAATTCACCCCTCCACTTT.

This clonotype occurred a few times. This sequence joins TRBV9 and TRBJ1-3, with D hard to call. CDR1 and CDR2 (germline): SGDLS, YYNGEE. The CDR3 has 16 residues. The V gene lost 0 bases and the J gene lost 3 bases, with 13 bases spanning the gap. DNA of the CDR3: TGTGCCAGCAGCGTAGCGGACGCCGTGGGTGGAAACACCATATATTTT. As protein: CASSVADAVGGNTIYF.

Regarding this clonotype: Because the CDR3 is missing its conserved closing phenylalanine or tryptophan, this is likely a read error. The rearrangement uses TRBV12-3 or TRBV12-4 and TRBJ2-7; a weak D match, TRBD2 (6 bases). The CDR3 consists of 13 residues. Trimming took 2 bases from V and 7 from J, leaving 12 bases between them. CDR3 loop: CASSLRGGGEQYL. The CDR3 DNA is TGTGCCAGCAGTTTACGGGGAGGCGGGGAGCAGTACCTC.

The chain links TRBV7-3 to TRBJ2-1; perhaps TRBD2 as D (8 bases). Germline assignment: CDR1 SGHTA and CDR2 FQGTGA. V was clipped by 5 bases and J by 10 bases, with 21 bases between them. This CDR3 comprises 15 residues. CDR3 loop: CASSRGLSGSYEQFF. The CDR3 nucleotides are TGTGCCAGCAGCAGGGGGCTAAGCGGGAGTTACGAGCAGTTCTTC.

On this clonotype itself: This may arise from a read error, as a much more abundant clone is one base away. This rearrangement joins TRBV5-6 to TRBJ1-2; 9 nucleotides agree with TRBD1. The CDR3 extends over 14 amino acids. Germline loops: CDR1 SGHDT, CDR2 YYEEEE. CDR3 in DNA: TGTACCAGCAGCTTTACAGGGGGCGACTATGGCTACACCTTC. This translates into CTSSFTGGDYGYTF. Full variable domain (remainder filled in from reference TRBV5-6 and TRBJ1-2): DAGVTQSPTHLIKTRGQQVTLRCSPKSGHDTVSWYQQALGQGPQFIFQYYEEEERQRGNFPDRFSGHQFPNYSSELNVNALLLGDSALYLCTSSFTGGDYGYTFGSGTRLTVV.

This clonotype was found a few times. The rearrangement joins TRBV2 to TRBJ2-2; 10 bases match TRBD1. Trimming took 5 bases from V and 1 from J; bases not matched to a gene: 1. CDR3 length: 15 residues. The germline gives CDR1 SNHLY, CDR2 FYNNEI. The chain's CDR3 is CASSRDRGNTGELFF. CDR3 DNA: TGTGCCAGCAGTCGGGACAGGGGGAACACCGGGGAGCTGTTTTTT.

The chain is built from TRBV7-3 and TRBJ2-1, with 10 nucleotides matching TRBD1. Germline CDR1 SGHTA, CDR2 FQGTGA. CDR3 length: 16 residues. V shed 6 bases and J 4 bases; nucleotides not matched to a gene: 9. CDR3 residues: CASSETPGQGYNEQFF. In DNA form, the CDR3 reads TGTGCCAGCAGTGAAACACCGGGACAGGGGTACAATGAGCAGTTCTTC.

The chain employs TRBV20-1 and TRBJ1-2, with unresolved D. Trimming stripped 4 bases from V and 7 bases from J, with 16 bases between. Germline lookup yields CDR1 DFQATT and CDR2 SNEGSKA (reference sequence). The CDR3 contains 13 residues. CDR3 loop: CSATRPSTSGYTF. As DNA, the CDR3 is TGCAGTGCTACTAGACCCTCAACTTCTGGCTACACCTTC.

The chain is built from TRBV20-1 and TRBJ2-7, with 7 bases lining up with TRBD2. The ends lost 4 bases at V and 3 bases at J; junction bases unmatched: 9. CDR3 length equals 14 residues. In germline, CDR1 is DFQATT, CDR2 SNEGSKA (reference sequence). The DNA for the CDR3 is TGCAGTGCTAATGCGGACGGGAGGCGCTACGAGCAGTACTTC. Amino acids: CSANADGRRYEQYF.

This clonotype turned up a few times. A read error may be the cause here, since a much bigger clone is one base away. The chain couples TRBV12-3 or TRBV12-4 to TRBJ2-7, with D possibly being TRBD2 (6 bases). Trimming stripped 0 bases from V and 0 bases from J, with 9 bases between. This CDR3 is built from 15 residues. The CDR3 region has the DNA TGTGCCAGCAGTTTAGCCGTGACTAGCTCCTACGAGCAGTACTTC. It codes for CASSLAVTSSYEQYF.

The chain couples TRBV5-1 to TRBJ1-1; 8 bases agree with TRBD1. CDR1 is SGHRS and CDR2 is YFSETQ in the germline V gene. V trimming: 1 base; J trimming: 5 bases; junction bases outside the gene matches: 4. CDR3 length equals 14 residues. The CDR3 DNA reads TGCGCCAGCAGCTTGAAGGACAGGGATACTGAAGCTTTCTTT. It translates to CASSLKDRDTEAFF.

This clonotype was recorded at least ten times. This sequence joins TRBV19 and TRBJ1-2, with D perhaps TRBD1 (6 bases). The germline V gene has CDR1 LNHDA and CDR2 SQIVND (reference sequence). V was clipped by 3 bases and J by 8 bases, with 16 bases between them. The CDR3 is 14 amino acids. The CDR3 DNA follows: TGTGCCAGTAGTATGCAGGGGTTCCCTTGGGGCTACACCTTC. Translating gives CASSMQGFPWGYTF.

The chain uses TRBV25-1 and TRBJ1-1, with D hard to call. V was pared by 1 base and J by 1 base, with 7 bases between. The CDR3 runs to 14 residues. Germline V gene data show CDR1 as MGHDK and CDR2 as SYGVNS. CDR3 protein: CASSEFNRNTEAFF. The CDR3 bases are TGTGCCAGCAGTGAATTCAACAGGAACACTGAAGCTTTCTTT.

Ten or more counts support this clonotype. V gene TRBV5-8 combines with J gene TRBJ2-7; TRBD1 might be the D (6 bases). CDR1 and CDR2 from the germline V gene are SGHTS and YDEGEE. With 0 bases removed from V and 5 bases from J, the gap between germline ends came to 12 bases. The CDR3 length is 14 residues. Here the CDR3 DNA reads TGTGCCAGCAGCTTGGCTCAGGGGAGCCACGAGCAGTACTTC. Its translation: CASSLAQGSHEQYF.

The chain joins TRBV29-1 to TRBJ1-1, with 8 bases identical to TRBD1. Per the germline V gene, CDR1 is SQVTM and CDR2 is ANQGSEA. The ends lost 6 bases at V and 2 bases at J; junction bases unmatched: 5. The CDR3 has 13 residues. The chain's CDR3 is CSVKGQGNTEAFF. The CDR3 region has the DNA TGCAGCGTCAAAGGACAGGGAAACACTGAAGCTTTCTTT.

Regarding this clonotype: Germline and junction disagree at one end, which may indicate a read error. The chain couples TRBV5-4 to TRBJ1-5; the D gene is possibly TRBD1 (6 bases). In germline, CDR1 is SGHNT, CDR2 YYREEE (reference sequence). This CDR3 contains 14 residues. CDR3 bases: TGCGCCAGCAGCCAAGAAGGGACATCTCAGCCCCAGCATTTT. Translated, it gives CASSQEGTSQPQHF. Supplemented by reference TRBV5-4 and TRBJ1-5, the full variable domain reads ETGVTQSPTHLIKTRGQQVTLRCSSQSGHNTVSWYQQALGQGPQFIFQYYREEENGRGNFPPRFSGLQFPNYSSELNVNALELDDSALYLCASSQEGTSQPQHFGDGTRLSIL.

This clonotype showed up just a few times. V usage is TRBV20-1 and J usage is TRBJ1-5; TRBD1 matches at 7 bases. The CDR3 has 15 amino acids. Trimming at V came to 3 bases and at J to 1 base, leaving 6 bases not matched to a gene. CDR1 and CDR2 from the germline V gene are DFQATT and SNEGSKA (reference sequence). The CDR3: CSASQGGGSNQPQHF. The CDR3 DNA sequence: TGCAGTGCTAGTCAGGGGGGCGGGAGCAATCAGCCCCAGCATTTT.

The sample holds a few counts of this clonotype. The chain couples TRBV10-3 to TRBJ1-6; D perhaps matches TRBD1 (5 bases). Trimming cost V 0 bases and J 5 bases, with 11 bases left between them. This CDR3 is built from 16 residues. Germline V CDR1 and CDR2: ENHRY, SYGVKD. DNA for the CDR3: TGTGCCATCAGTGAGTCTTTGGGACCCCATAATTCACCCCTCCACTTT. Translating it yields CAISESLGPHNSPLHF.

This clonotype has at least ten counts. The chain has TRBV7-9 and TRBJ2-7, with 12 bases aligning to TRBD1. The CDR3 runs to 19 residues. CDR1 is SEHNR, CDR2 FQNEAQ, per germline (reference sequence). V shed 2 bases, J shed 0 bases, and the junction held 11 bases outside the gene matches. DNA for the CDR3: TGTGCCAGCAGCTTATTTTCGGTGGGACAGGGGGCACCCTCCTACGAGCAGTACTTC. Translating it yields CASSLFSVGQGAPSYEQYF.